The 24 T cell receptor beta chains below all came from one sample that was sequenced in a study of response to subunit inactivated influenza vaccine. TCRdb fed the RT-PCR reads into MiXCR, producing one record per CDR3 protein. The table has about 800,000 distinct CDR3 sequences, 21% seen once. This sample comprised PBMCs from blood, obtained more than 4 days after vaccination. Receptors originate from a man in his fifties or sixties who received an inactivated influenza vaccine.

The CDR3: CASSAGMGQGKETQYF. The CDR3 DNA sequence: TGTGCCAGCAGCGCGGGGATGGGACAGGGAAAAGAGACCCAGTACTTC. The rearrangement uses TRBV9 and TRBJ2-5, with TRBD1 matching over 9 bases. Germline-derived CDR1 and CDR2 are SGDLS and YYNGEE. The CDR3 covers 16 residues. V lost 3 bases to trimming and J lost 3 bases; unmatched junction nucleotides: 9.

The rearrangement links TRBV15 to TRBJ2-7; D may correspond to TRBD1 or TRBD2 (5 bases each). The CDR3 extends over 17 amino acids. Trimming took off 2 bases at V and 3 bases at J, with 20 bases between the two ends. Germline CDR1 is LNHNV and CDR2 is YYDKDF (reference sequence). The CDR3 DNA reads TGTGCCACCAGCAGAACCACCGGACGGGGCTCATACTACGAGCAGTACTTC. The encoded protein is CATSRTTGRGSYYEQYF. Combining the CDR3 with reference TRBV15 and TRBJ2-7 gives the whole variable domain DAMVIQNPRYQVTQFGKPVTLSCSQTLNHNVMYWYQQKSSQAPKLLFHYYDKDFNNEADTPDNFQSRRPNTSFCFLDIRSPGLGDTAMYLCATSRTTGRGSYYEQYFGPGTRLTVT.

The table lists this clonotype with a few counts. This chain joins TRBV6-2 or TRBV6-3 and TRBJ2-3; D is perhaps TRBD1 or TRBD2 (5 bases each). V was clipped by 1 base and J by 4 bases, with 24 bases between them. The CDR3 runs 19 residues. CDR1 and CDR2 from the germline V gene are MNHEY and SVGEGT. The CDR3 nucleotides are TGTGCCAGCAGTTACTTTCTACCGGGACCGCCGAACAATGCAGATACGCAGTATTTT. As protein: CASSYFLPGPPNNADTQYF.

V and J are TRBV10-3 and TRBJ1-5; D uncertain. The CDR3 has 13 residues. The germline gives CDR1 ENHRY, CDR2 SYGVKD. V lost 3 bases and J lost 0, with 3 bases in between. CDR3 loop: CAISDSSNQPQHF. CDR3 DNA sequence: TGTGCCATCAGTGACAGTAGCAATCAGCCCCAGCATTTT.

This clonotype was counted a few times. The chain is built from TRBV14 and TRBJ2-5; D is uncertain. The germline CDR1 and CDR2 sequences are SGHDN and FVKESK. CDR3 length: 14 amino acids. Trimming removed 3 bases from V and 5 bases from J, with 13 bases in between. This chain's CDR3 is CASSHPSLGETQYF. The CDR3 nucleotides read TGTGCCAGCAGCCATCCATCCCTAGGGGAGACCCAGTACTTC.

This clonotype appeared a few times. This rearrangement joins TRBV20-1 to TRBJ1-1; no clear D gene. The CDR3 is made up of 16 amino acids. Germline V gene lookup returns CDR1 DFQATT and CDR2 SNEGSKA (reference sequence). With 0 bases removed from V and 1 base from J, the gap between germline ends came to 15 bases. The CDR3 bases are TGCAGTGCTAGAGATAGGGTGTTGGGAGGGAACACTGAAGCTTTCTTT. Its protein product is CSARDRVLGGNTEAFF.

This clonotype appeared a few times. This rearrangement joins TRBV6-4 to TRBJ2-1; 10 bases line up with TRBD2. J was trimmed by 0 bases and V by 6 bases; bases with no gene match: 8. The CDR3 is 17 residues long. CDR1 and CDR2 (germline): MRHNA, SNTAGT. The CDR3 here is CASSERSSGSSYNEQFF. In DNA form, the CDR3 reads TGTGCCAGCAGCGAACGTTCTAGCGGGAGCTCCTACAATGAGCAGTTCTTC.

This clonotype was counted at least ten times. CDR3 amino acids: CASSFPHGYNEQFF. Here the CDR3 DNA reads TGCGCCAGCAGCTTCCCCCACGGCTACAATGAGCAGTTCTTC. The chain combines TRBV5-1 with TRBJ2-1; no firm D call. The germline CDR1 and CDR2 sequences are SGHRS and YFSETQ. The germline V and J ends were trimmed by 2 bases and 3 bases, with 9 bases remaining between them. This CDR3 has 14 amino acids. Variable domain in full (rest from reference TRBV5-1 and TRBJ2-1): KAGVTQTPRYLIKTRGQQVTLSCSPISGHRSVSWYQQTPGQGLQFLFEYFSETQRNKGNFPGRFSGRQFSNSRSEMNVSTLELGDSALYLCASSFPHGYNEQFFGPGTRLTVL.

This chain uses TRBV29-1 with TRBJ2-1, with 9 bases lining up with TRBD2. CDR1 and CDR2 from the germline V gene are SQVTM and ANQGSEA. V was clipped by 5 bases and J by 4 bases; unmatched bases: 6. CDR3 length: 14 residues. The CDR3 loop reads CSVIGGRGYNEQFF. The CDR3 DNA reads as TGCAGCGTTATAGGCGGGAGGGGGTACAATGAGCAGTTCTTC.

In this sample, this clonotype turned up a few times. The chain combines TRBV10-3 with TRBJ2-7, with 13 bases lining up with TRBD2. The CDR3 extends over 14 amino acids. Trimming took 10 bases from V and 3 from J; bases not matched to a gene: 6. Germline loops: CDR1 ENHRY, CDR2 SYGVKD. The CDR3 spells CATTGTSGIYEQYF. CDR3 nucleotide sequence: TGTGCCACGACCGGGACTAGCGGGATCTACGAGCAGTACTTC.

This clonotype was recorded many times. This rearrangement joins TRBV7-2 to TRBJ1-4; D is uncertain. Trimming took off 3 bases at V and 7 bases at J, with 12 bases between the two ends. CDR1 and CDR2 (germline): SGHTA, FQGNSA. The CDR3 sequence is 14 residues long. The CDR3 region has the DNA TGTGCCAGCAGCTTGTCAGGAGGGATTGAAAAACTGTTTTTT. As protein: CASSLSGGIEKLFF.

The rearrangement joins TRBV5-1 to TRBJ2-1; possible D gene TRBD2, 6 bases. V gave up 5 bases and J gave up 0 bases, with 9 bases separating them. The CDR3 runs 14 residues. CDR1 and CDR2 (germline): SGHRS, YFSETQ. The CDR3 sequence: CASSQEGSYNEQFF. CDR3 nucleotide sequence: TGCGCCAGCAGTCAGGAGGGCTCCTACAATGAGCAGTTCTTC.

This clonotype came up a few times. The J gene is TRBJ2-7, the V gene TRBV28; 14 bases map to TRBD2. The CDR3 has 14 amino acids. CDR1 MDHEN and CDR2 SYDVKM come from the germline V gene. The V gene end was trimmed by 8 bases and the J gene end by 7 bases; junction bases not matched to a gene: 7. CDR3 in amino acids: CASHRLAGGKEQYF. CDR3 bases: TGTGCCAGCCACAGACTAGCGGGAGGGAAGGAGCAGTACTTC.

The V and J genes are TRBV27 and TRBJ2-7, with a tentative D call TRBD1 (6 bases). Germline CDR1 and CDR2: MNHEY and SMNVEV (reference sequence). V lost 5 bases to trimming and J lost 2 bases, with 16 bases between them. The CDR3 length is 15 residues. The CDR3 protein is CASSPYPTGPYEQYF. The DNA for the CDR3 is TGTGCCAGCAGTCCATACCCGACAGGTCCCTACGAGCAGTACTTC.

This chain connects TRBV3-1 to TRBJ2-7; no clear D gene. The ends were cut back, 0 bases at V and 3 bases at J, with 3 bases in the middle. The CDR3 runs to 12 residues. Germline CDR1 LGHDT, CDR2 YNNKEL (reference sequence). The CDR3 coding sequence is TGTGCCAGCAGCCAAGAGATCTACGAGCAGTACTTC. Its translation: CASSQEIYEQYF.

The chain recombines TRBV7-9 with TRBJ1-1; 8 nucleotides align to TRBD1. After removal of 4 bases from V and 4 bases from J, the junction contained 8 bases not matched to a gene. The CDR3 length is 15 residues. In germline, CDR1 is SEHNR, CDR2 FQNEAQ (reference sequence). Here the CDR3 reads CASSSAGTGVTEAFF. Here the CDR3 DNA reads TGTGCCAGCAGCTCAGCCGGGACAGGCGTCACTGAAGCTTTCTTT.

The rearrangement uses TRBV5-5 and TRBJ2-3; D perhaps matches TRBD2 (5 bases). CDR1 is SGHKS, CDR2 YYEKEE, per germline (reference sequence). Trimming took off 2 bases at V and 2 bases at J, with 15 bases between the two ends. This CDR3 contains 16 residues. CDR3 in amino acids: CASSFGLALATDTQYF. In nucleotides, the CDR3 is TGTGCCAGCAGCTTCGGGCTAGCTTTAGCCACAGATACGCAGTATTTT.

This clonotype has only a few counts. The CDR3 is CASTETGRTEQYF. CDR3 bases: TGTGCCAGCACAGAGACAGGACGAACCGAGCAGTACTTC. J is TRBJ2-7 and V is TRBV2; D is possibly TRBD1 (6 bases). From germline, CDR1 is SNHLY and CDR2 FYNNEI. V was shortened by 7 bases and J by 6 bases, with 16 bases between the two germline ends. The CDR3 covers 13 residues.

This chain links TRBV4-2 with TRBJ1-1; 10 nucleotides agree with TRBD1. V trimming: 4 bases; J trimming: 4 bases; junction bases outside the gene matches: 6. Germline V gene data show CDR1 as LGHNA and CDR2 as YNFKEQ. The CDR3 runs 15 residues. Here the CDR3 DNA reads TGTGCCAGCAGCCCCCGACAGGGGGCGGGCACTGAAGCTTTCTTT. Protein sequence: CASSPRQGAGTEAFF.

This clonotype showed up just a few times. The chain links TRBV6-2 or TRBV6-3 to TRBJ2-1; 9 bases line up with TRBD2. CDR3 length equals 16 residues. V shed 3 bases, J shed 7 bases, and the junction held 10 bases outside the gene matches. Germline loops: CDR1 MNHEY, CDR2 SVGEGT. The CDR3 here is CASSYPGTSLTNEQFF. The DNA of the CDR3 is TGTGCCAGCAGTTATCCCGGGACTAGCCTGACAAATGAGCAGTTCTTC.

V is TRBV10-3 and J is TRBJ2-3; a possible D gene is TRBD2 (5 bases). CDR1 ENHRY and CDR2 SYGVKD come from the germline V gene. Between the trimmed V and J ends, which lost 2 bases and 5 bases, there was a span of 14 bases. This CDR3 is built from 15 residues. The CDR3 sequence is CAISEVASRGDTQYF. The CDR3 DNA sequence: TGTGCCATCAGTGAGGTGGCTAGCCGGGGAGATACGCAGTATTTT.

The chain couples TRBV10-3 to TRBJ2-2; D gene ambiguous. The CDR3 is made up of 14 amino acids. Germline assignment: CDR1 ENHRY and CDR2 SYGVKD. The V end lost 7 bases, the J end lost 1 base, and 10 bases lay between the germline ends. The CDR3 loop is CAINRQQNTGELFF. The CDR3 nucleotides read TGTGCCATCAACAGACAACAGAACACCGGGGAGCTGTTTTTT.

This clonotype was seen more than once but under ten times. The rearrangement links TRBV29-1 to TRBJ2-1, with D unresolved. Per germline, CDR1 SQVTM and CDR2 ANQGSEA. Trimming took off 3 bases at V and 4 bases at J, with 19 bases between the two ends. CDR3 size: 16 residues. The CDR3 reads CSVERYGRSLYNEQFF. As DNA, the CDR3 is TGCAGCGTTGAGCGGTATGGCAGATCCCTTTACAATGAGCAGTTCTTC.

The chain uses TRBV6-1 and TRBJ1-5; D is undetermined. Trimming took 2 bases from V and 4 from J, leaving 6 bases between them. In germline, CDR1 is MNHNS, CDR2 SASEGT. The CDR3 has 13 residues. The CDR3 spells CASSESRNQPQHF. The CDR3 coding sequence is TGTGCCAGCAGTGAAAGCAGGAATCAGCCCCAGCATTTT.